This passage covers 9 T cell receptor beta chains from one sample sequenced in a study of blood T cell repertoires in COVID-19. The assay was immunoSEQ multiplex PCR, and TCRdb's table has in-frame clones only and misses some. The sample records under 15,000 clones, nearly 90% being singletons. The sample consisted of peripheral blood. The source is a human donor in a cohort sampled during active COVID-19.

The CDR3 DNA follows: TGTGCCAGCAGCTTGGATCAGGGCACCTATGGCTACACCTTC. This sequence encodes CASSLDQGTYGYTF. The V gene is TRBV11-2, the J gene TRBJ1-2; tentatively, D is TRBD1 (5 bases). V was shortened by 3 bases and J by 4 bases, with 12 bases between the two germline ends. Germline V gene sequence: CDR1 SGHAT, CDR2 FQNNGV. The CDR3 contains 14 residues.

The V call is TRBV29-1, the J call TRBJ1-1; D remains ambiguous. The CDR3 loop spans 8 amino acids. The V gene's germline CDR1 is SQVTM and CDR2 ANQGSEA. Trimming stripped 6 bases from V and 8 bases from J, with 4 bases between. CDR3 DNA: TGCAGCGTCCCGGAAGCTTTCTTT. Translating gives CSVPEAFF.

This clone was detected only once. This sequence joins TRBV7-9 and TRBJ2-6; 8 bases agree with TRBD1. Trimming at V came to 0 bases and at J to 3 bases, leaving 10 bases not matched to a gene. The CDR3 length is 19 residues. Germline CDR1 SEHNR, CDR2 FQNEAQ (reference sequence). The CDR3 DNA reads as TGTGCCAGCAGCTTAGCAGGGGCAGGGGGCGCGGATGGGGCCAACGTCCTGACTTTC. As protein: CASSLAGAGGADGANVLTF.

This rearrangement joins TRBV7-9 to TRBJ2-7; 8 bases are shared with TRBD1. The V and J ends lost 0 bases and 4 bases, in that order; junction bases with no gene match: 5. Germline CDR1 is SEHNR and CDR2 is FQNEAQ (reference sequence). The CDR3 runs 15 residues. The DNA for the CDR3 is TGTGCCAGCAGCTTAGCGGGGACAGGAAGTTACGAGCAGTACTTC. Amino acids: CASSLAGTGSYEQYF.

Only a few counts were recorded for this clone. This chain's CDR3 is CASSQLLGPTDTQYF. CDR3 sequence (DNA): TGTGCCAGCAGCCAACTCCTCGGTCCCACAGATACGCAGTATTTT. The rearrangement uses TRBV13 and TRBJ2-3; D unclear. V was pared by 5 bases and J by 2 bases, with 14 bases between. In germline, CDR1 is PRHDT, CDR2 FYEKMQ (reference sequence). The CDR3 length is 15 residues. Drawing the rest from reference TRBV13 and TRBJ2-3, the complete variable domain is AAGVIQSPRHLIKEKRETATLKCYPIPRHDTVYWYQQGPGQDPQFLISFYEKMQSDKGSIPDRFSAQQFSDYHSELNMSSLELGDSALYFCASSQLLGPTDTQYFGPGTRLTVL.

J is TRBJ1-2 and V is TRBV7-6; 8 bases fit TRBD1. The CDR3 totals 15 residues. CDR1 is SGHVS and CDR2 is FNYEAQ in the germline V gene. Trimming at V came to 5 bases and at J to 4 bases, leaving 9 bases not matched to a gene. This chain's CDR3 is CASSLRQGPSYGYTF. In DNA, the CDR3 is TGTGCCAGCAGCCTCCGACAGGGGCCAAGCTATGGCTACACCTTC.

The chain couples TRBV7-8 to TRBJ2-5; no definite D call. Trimming removed 3 bases at V and 5 bases at J, with 4 bases between. Germline CDR1 and CDR2: SGHVS and FQNEAQ. The CDR3 covers 11 residues. The DNA of the CDR3 is TGTGCCAGCAGCTTGTCGGAGACCCAGTACTTC. Its protein is CASSLSETQYF. Supplemented by reference TRBV7-8 and TRBJ2-5, the full variable domain reads GAGVSQSPRYKVAKRGQDVALRCDPISGHVSLFWYQQALGQGPEFLTYFQNEAQLDKSGLPSDRFFAERPEGSVSTLKIQRTQQEDSAVYLCASSLSETQYFGPGTRLLVL.

The chain recombines TRBV7-9 with TRBJ2-5; a possible D gene is TRBD1 (6 bases). CDR3 length: 15 amino acids. Germline V gene lookup returns CDR1 SEHNR and CDR2 FQNEAQ (reference sequence). V was cut by 1 base and J by 2 bases, with 11 bases left in between. The chain's CDR3 is CASSLGGDIQETQYF. CDR3 coding DNA: TGTGCCAGCAGCTTAGGAGGGGACATTCAAGAGACCCAGTACTTC.

This sequence joins TRBV19 and TRBJ1-3; D uncertain. The germline gives CDR1 LNHDA, CDR2 SQIVND (reference sequence). There are 14 residues in the CDR3. V gave up 3 bases and J gave up 3 bases, with 9 bases separating them. The CDR3 coding sequence is TGTGCCAGTAGTATGTCCGGAGGTGGAAACACCATATATTTT. It is translated as CASSMSGGGNTIYF.